This T cell receptor (beta chain) was profiled in a study of identical twins (dated by TCRdb to 2016 to 2018). For the study in its entirety: TCR alpha and beta repertoires from monozygotic twins, unrelated adults of various ages and cord blood were deep-sequenced to test whether fetal clonotypes persist. Replicate twin experiments were performed at different times using different library preparation protocols to rule out contamination. What the research found in general, with its limitations: Abundant cord blood beta clonotypes carried fewer insertions; young adult naive repertoires showed a weaker similar trend, while memory repertoires showed none. In monozygotic twins, out-of-frame TCR alpha sharing was systematically underestimated by recombination models, although the models agreed with sharing between unrelated individuals. Invariant T cells such as MAIT and iNKT could partly confound zero-insertion analyses, though diverse VJ usage argued against this for most clonotypes. In beta out-of-frame sequences, excess twin sharing was weaker, because having fewer shared sequences lowered the signal-to-noise ratio. Out-of-frame TCR alpha sequences shared between twins showed an excess of low generation-probability sequences compared with coincidental sharing between unrelated individuals. Because the same donors could not be followed over many years, conclusions were based on cross-sectional statistical analysis.

CDR1 and CDR2 (DFQATT, SNEGSKA) derive from the germline V gene (reference sequence). The CDR3 numbers 13 residues from cysteine through phenylalanine. Only the CDR3 region is kept as DNA, spanning 39 bases read in frame from base 1. Here V drops 5 bases and J drops 3 bases, and the junction holds 5 bases not matched to any gene. As regards this clonotype: Its antigen is not yet known. It has no much larger one-base neighbor in the sample; base qualities were not kept.

The library was prepared using 5' RACE. The sequencer was an Illumina HiSeq 2000. A universal primer binding site was introduced by template switching, and a unique molecular identifier was present in the final cDNA, enabling accurate counting of TCR cDNA molecules. Specific primers in the conserved constant-segment region were used to synthesize first-strand cDNA for TCR alpha and beta chains. Each cDNA library was double barcoded, with a SMART-Mk sample barcode plus Illumina barcodes, to control for contamination. TruSeq adapter sequences and Illumina sample barcodes were added in two successive PCR steps. Sequencing of the TCR alpha and beta cDNA libraries was done on the Illumina HiSeq platform using custom primers. The study's own analysis went as follows. Raw reads were processed with MiGEC to extract unique molecular identifiers, and MiXCR was used to determine CDR3 positions. Recombination models were inferred per individual with the repgenHMM and IGoR tools using an EM algorithm. Shared clonotype analysis was performed with the tcR package in R, normalizing sharing by the product of cloneset sizes. Out-of-frame nonproductive sequences were analyzed to study raw recombination free of thymic and clonal selection effects. Using fastp trimming at Q25 and MiXCR clonotype assembly, TCRdb reanalyzed the public sequencing data and kept in-frame beta chains. Rows merge per CDR3 protein into single entries with the most common DNA and genes. For this entry, the V and J calls and clone size follow TCRdb and not the study's own pipeline. The sample yields hundreds of thousands of distinct CDR3 sequences; 15% to 20% were counted once. Of the sample, around 13% is held by the ten largest clones.

All donors were healthy Caucasians. Three pairs of female monozygotic twins, all aged roughly 18 to 29 years, made up the twin cohort. The RNA used for TCR libraries was isolated from peripheral blood mononuclear cells. In addition, the sample was reused for a study of T cells expressing NK-cell markers. As described in the second report: Seven or eight donors provided sorted CD3+CD56+NKG2C+, CD3+CD56+NKG2C- and CD3+CD56-NKG2C+ T-cell subsets, whose TCR beta-chain repertoires were profiled. Among the eight sequenced donors, only one was HCMV-seronegative, while the other seven were HCMV-seropositive. To restrict sorting to alphabetaTCR-expressing T cells, an anti-gammadeltaTCR antibody was added in several experiments. For roughly 6 donors, the dominant CD3+CD56+NKG2C+ clonotypes were among the top 10 CD8+ clonotypes and accounted for about 1.0-7.5% of CD8+ T cells. Those dominant clonotypes were again the most abundant among CD3+CD56-NKG2C+ cells in several donors, at about 28.3-60.1%. It remained unclear whether the expanded NKG2C-expressing T cell clones were specific for HCMV antigens. The eight sequenced donors were randomly selected healthy volunteers, three men and five women. HCMV-specific IgG was detected in serum with a commercial ELISA kit to determine HCMV serostatus. Bulk peripheral blood T-cell repertoires were additionally sequenced from unsorted PBMC for six donors. Reads were demultiplexed and grouped by UMI with MIGEC, and clonotypes were assembled and quantified with MiTCR. To exclude erroneous sequences, any TCR cDNA sequence not supported by at least two reads was discarded. The tcR package was used for downstream repertoire analysis, with clonotypes matched between fractions based on CDR3 nucleotide sequence plus V segment. VDJmatch was used to annotate antigen specificity against VDJdb, with one amino acid substitution allowed in CDR3.

The rearrangement combines TRBV20-1 with TRBJ2-7, and 9 junctional nucleotides match TRBD2. Sequencing was performed on PBMCs. The source of this sequence is a woman younger than 35 in good health. The DNA reads TGCAGTGCTGAGGGACTAGCTTTCTACGAGCAGTACTTC. This sequence encodes CSAEGLAFYEQYF.